These 32 T cell receptor beta chains share one sample of origin, sequenced in a study of cytomegalovirus exposure and HLA in healthy donors. Sequencing used immunoSEQ multiplex PCR; TCRdb keeps in-frame clones, though not all of them. The repertoire includes 55,000 to 75,000 clones, about 95% of them detected once, and around 7% sits in the top ten. Sequencing was performed on PBMCs. Receptors originate from a woman aged 18 to 35 in good health and CMV-seropositive.

This chain links TRBV15 with TRBJ1-2, with D possibly matching TRBD1 (5 bases). The CDR3 consists of 12 residues. V was trimmed by 5 bases and J by 2 bases, leaving 6 bases between them. Germline V lookup: CDR1 LNHNV, CDR2 YYDKDF (reference sequence). The CDR3 reads CATSGQNYGYTF. The CDR3 nucleotides read TGTGCCACCAGCGGACAAAACTATGGCTACACCTTC.

The genes are TRBV9 and TRBJ1-4; no firm D call. The V gene's germline CDR1 is SGDLS and CDR2 YYNGEE. The CDR3 covers 15 residues. V was trimmed by 0 bases and J by 3 bases, leaving 9 bases between them. DNA for the CDR3: TGTGCCAGCAGCGTAGGTTGGCCCCCTAATGAAAAACTGTTTTTT. As protein: CASSVGWPPNEKLFF.

CDR3 sequence: CASSVLTGGAGYGYTF. CDR3 in DNA: TGTGCCAGCAGTGTCTTAACAGGGGGCGCTGGATATGGCTACACCTTC. This chain links TRBV28 with TRBJ1-2; 9 positions agree with TRBD1. Germline lookup yields CDR1 MDHEN and CDR2 SYDVKM. The CDR3 spans 16 residues. V dropped 5 bases and J dropped 5; count of bases not matched to a gene: 12.

The table lists this clone with a few counts. V gene TRBV7-9 combines with J gene TRBJ2-7, with TRBD1 as a possible D gene (5 bases). This CDR3 is built from 13 residues. Germline CDR1 and CDR2: SEHNR and FQNEAQ (reference sequence). Trimming left V 5 bases short and J 5 bases short, with 13 bases between. The CDR3 coding sequence is TGTGCCAGCAGCCTGCAGGGCATCAACGAGCAGTACTTC. It encodes CASSLQGINEQYF.

The chain has TRBV28 and TRBJ1-4, with a weak D call TRBD1 (5 bases). CDR1 MDHEN and CDR2 SYDVKM come from the germline V gene. V dropped 7 bases and J dropped 12 bases, with 12 bases sitting between them. This CDR3 comprises 11 residues. The CDR3 DNA is TGTGCCAGCACACGTAGGGGCCAACTGTTTTTT. Translated, it gives CASTRRGQLFF.

This chain uses TRBV5-1 with TRBJ2-3, with 7 bases identical to TRBD2. The CDR3 sequence is 18 residues long. Trimming removed 4 bases from V and 4 bases from J; junction bases left unmatched: 18. CDR1 and CDR2 (germline): SGHRS, YFSETQ. CDR3 sequence reads: CASSAFPSSGLNPDTQYF. The CDR3 coding sequence is TGCGCCAGCAGCGCATTCCCTTCTAGCGGTCTTAACCCAGATACGCAGTATTTT.

The chain employs TRBV30 and TRBJ2-7, with 8 bases fitting TRBD2. V lost 7 bases to trimming and J lost 0 bases; unmatched junction nucleotides: 8. The CDR3 length is 14 residues. CDR1 is GTSNPN, CDR2 SVGIG, per germline (reference sequence). Here the CDR3 reads CASPGLGASYEQYF. The CDR3 DNA reads as TGTGCCTCCCCGGGACTAGGAGCCTCCTACGAGCAGTACTTC.

The chain joins TRBV11-3 to TRBJ2-3, with D perhaps TRBD2 (5 bases). Germline values: CDR1 SGHNT, CDR2 YENEEA. Between the trimmed V and J ends, which lost 3 bases and 0 bases, there was a span of 7 bases. CDR3 length: 14 residues. This chain's CDR3 is CASSFRTSTDTQYF. CDR3 nucleotides: TGTGCCAGCAGCTTTAGGACTAGCACAGATACGCAGTATTTT.

This clone was detected once. The chain uses TRBV18 and TRBJ2-5; 7 bases agree with TRBD1. The ends lost 3 bases at V and 2 bases at J; junction bases unmatched: 9. This CDR3 spans 16 amino acids. CDR1 is KGHSH and CDR2 is LQKENI in the germline V gene. This chain's CDR3 is CASSPFPGQYQETQYF. Written as DNA, the CDR3 is TGTGCCAGCTCACCCTTCCCGGGACAGTATCAAGAGACCCAGTACTTC.

The gene calls are TRBV6-5 and TRBJ1-2; a weak D match, TRBD1 (5 bases). Germline-derived CDR1 and CDR2 are MNHEY and SVGAGI. Deletions cut 0 bases from V and 7 bases from J, with 12 bases between. The CDR3 has 14 amino acids. The CDR3 sequence is CASSYSRTGGGYTF. In DNA form, the CDR3 reads TGTGCCAGCAGTTACTCCCGAACAGGCGGTGGCTACACCTTC.

The rearrangement uses TRBV27 and TRBJ2-7; TRBD2 is a possible D gene (5 bases). V lost 5 bases, J lost 3 bases, and 14 bases lay in between. CDR3 length: 14 amino acids. Germline loops: CDR1 MNHEY, CDR2 SMNVEV (reference sequence). DNA for the CDR3: TGTGCCAGCAGTACCGGAGGAACGCTCTACGAGCAGTACTTC. Its translation is CASSTGGTLYEQYF.

The V call is TRBV2, the J call TRBJ2-7, with D perhaps matching TRBD2 (6 bases). Germline CDR1 SNHLY, CDR2 FYNNEI. The germline V and J ends were trimmed by 9 bases and 4 bases, with 16 bases remaining between them. This CDR3 region has 13 residues. The CDR3 nucleotides are TGTGCCAGAGGCTCGGGGGATCATTACGAGCAGTACTTC. Residues: CARGSGDHYEQYF.

This sequence joins TRBV30 and TRBJ1-5; TRBD1 is a possible D gene (5 bases). Germline CDR1 GTSNPN, CDR2 SVGIG (reference sequence). V was clipped by 2 bases and J by 0 bases, with 20 bases between them. This CDR3 region has 18 residues. The CDR3 DNA reads as TGTGCCTGGAGTTCGGGGCTTAGGGAGGCGTATAGCAATCAGCCCCAGCATTTT. Its translation is CAWSSGLREAYSNQPQHF.

The chain uses TRBV30 and TRBJ1-2, with a possible D match to TRBD1 (5 bases). The CDR3 has 11 residues. CDR1 is GTSNPN, CDR2 SVGIG, per germline (reference sequence). The V end was cut by 0 bases, the J end by 13 bases, with 12 bases between. CDR3 sequence: CAWSVGGLVTF. In DNA, the CDR3 is TGTGCCTGGAGTGTGGGGGGACTCGTCACCTTC.

The J gene is TRBJ2-7, the V gene TRBV15; 8 bases line up with TRBD1. The germline gives CDR1 LNHNV, CDR2 YYDKDF (reference sequence). The CDR3 is 17 amino acids. The trim removed 0 bases at V and 10 bases at J, leaving 17 bases unmatched. CDR3 amino acids: CATSRDSILRDRNRQYF. The CDR3 DNA reads TGTGCCACCAGCAGAGATTCAATACTCCGGGACAGGAATCGTCAGTACTTC.

The chain combines TRBV6-6 with TRBJ2-7; D is possibly TRBD1 (5 bases). Germline-derived CDR1 and CDR2 are MNHNY and SVGAGI (reference sequence). V was pared by 5 bases and J by 0 bases, with 11 bases between. The CDR3 is made up of 14 amino acids. CDR3 DNA: TGTGCCAGCAGTCCGCGACAGAGCTCCTACGAGCAGTACTTC. Translated: CASSPRQSSYEQYF.

The chain links TRBV5-1 to TRBJ1-2; tentatively, D is TRBD1 (6 bases). The germline CDR1 and CDR2 sequences are SGHRS and YFSETQ. CDR3 length: 13 amino acids. The ends were cut back, 0 bases at V and 13 bases at J, with 16 bases in the middle. In nucleotides, the CDR3 is TGCGCCAGCAGCTTGGGGCAGGGGAGTGAGGCCACCTTC. This gives the protein CASSLGQGSEATF.

This rearrangement joins TRBV28 to TRBJ2-7; 7 bases agree with TRBD1. Trimming removed 5 bases from V and 4 bases from J; junction bases left unmatched: 11. Germline CDR1 is MDHEN and CDR2 is SYDVKM. The CDR3 covers 15 residues. This CDR3 reads CASSLTGAKVYEQYF. CDR3 nucleotide sequence: TGTGCCAGCAGTCTAACAGGGGCGAAAGTTTACGAGCAGTACTTC.

The J gene is TRBJ2-1, the V gene TRBV13, with D perhaps TRBD1 (5 bases). From germline, CDR1 is PRHDT and CDR2 FYEKMQ (reference sequence). The V end lost 3 bases, the J end lost 7 bases, and 10 bases lay between the germline ends. This CDR3 comprises 13 residues. The CDR3 DNA follows: TGTGCCAGCAGCTTGCTTAGGGGAAATGAGCAGTTCTTC. Residues: CASSLLRGNEQFF.

The chain employs TRBV11-2 and TRBJ2-1, with 7 bases matching TRBD1. The CDR3 covers 15 residues. CDR1 and CDR2 (germline): SGHAT, FQNNGV. V lost 5 bases, J lost 0 bases, and 4 bases stayed unmatched. The CDR3 sequence is CASSHYRGSYNEQFF. The CDR3 DNA is TGTGCCAGCAGCCATTACAGGGGCTCCTACAATGAGCAGTTCTTC.

The rearrangement joins TRBV6-5 to TRBJ1-6, with TRBD1 matching over 7 bases. The CDR3 runs to 16 residues. From germline, CDR1 is MNHEY and CDR2 SVGAGI. Unmatched junction bases numbered 8, after V lost 0 bases and J lost 9 bases. CDR3 residues: CASSYSLKGGGSPLHF. Written as DNA, the CDR3 is TGTGCCAGCAGTTACTCGCTCAAAGGGGGCGGTTCACCCCTCCACTTT.

The chain joins TRBV10-3 to TRBJ1-3; TRBD1 might be the D (6 bases). In germline, CDR1 is ENHRY, CDR2 SYGVKD. The CDR3 runs 16 residues. Deletions cut 10 bases from V and 2 bases from J, with 21 bases between. This CDR3 reads CATRGGAGTTGNTIYF. As DNA, the CDR3 is TGTGCCACCCGAGGCGGAGCCGGGACAACTGGAAACACCATATATTTT.

The V and J genes are TRBV18 and TRBJ1-2; D is ambiguous. The ends were cut back, 0 bases at V and 4 bases at J, with 12 bases in the middle. Per germline, CDR1 KGHSH and CDR2 LQKENI. The CDR3 covers 15 residues. CDR3 amino acids: CASSPPVERGYGYTF. The CDR3 nucleotides read TGTGCCAGCTCACCACCAGTCGAACGGGGCTATGGCTACACCTTC.

The chain employs TRBV23-1 and TRBJ1-4; D gene unclear. TRBV23-1 is marked as an open reading frame, function uncertain. This CDR3 spans 17 amino acids. The V end lost 3 bases, the J end lost 2 bases, and 16 bases lay between the germline ends. CDR3 region: CASSQPAGSSTNEKLFF. CDR3 coding DNA: TGCGCCAGCAGTCAGCCCGCGGGGTCGTCGACTAATGAAAAACTGTTTTTT.

V gene TRBV6-1 combines with J gene TRBJ2-1; no clear D gene. V gave up 6 bases and J gave up 1 base, with 10 bases separating them. The CDR3 consists of 14 residues. The V gene's germline CDR1 is MNHNS and CDR2 SASEGT. The CDR3 DNA is TGTGCCAGCAGCCCTCAGGTTTCCTACAATGAGCAGTTCTTC. Amino acid sequence: CASSPQVSYNEQFF.

The rearrangement links TRBV28 to TRBJ1-5, with D tentatively TRBD1 (5 bases). CDR1 MDHEN and CDR2 SYDVKM come from the germline V gene. V lost 2 bases, J lost 0 bases, and 8 bases lay in between. The CDR3 is 15 residues long. The CDR3 protein is CASSLAGNSNQPQHF. Written as DNA, the CDR3 is TGTGCCAGCAGTTTAGCAGGGAATAGCAATCAGCCCCAGCATTTT.

The chain links TRBV27 to TRBJ1-1; D gene ambiguous. CDR3 length: 14 amino acids. Germline V lookup: CDR1 MNHEY, CDR2 SMNVEV (reference sequence). V was trimmed by 5 bases and J by 4 bases, leaving 14 bases between them. CDR3 loop: CASSLARRGTEAFF. The CDR3 nucleotides read TGTGCCAGCAGTCTCGCCCGGCGGGGCACTGAAGCTTTCTTT.

V is TRBV5-1 and J is TRBJ1-1, with D possibly being TRBD1 (5 bases). Per the germline V gene, CDR1 is SGHRS and CDR2 is YFSETQ. Trimming pared 0 bases from V and 4 bases from J, leaving 13 bases between. This CDR3 is 15 amino acids long. CDR3 coding DNA: TGCGCCAGCAGCTTGGACGGAGGAGGGACCACTGAAGCTTTCTTT. Translated, it gives CASSLDGGGTTEAFF.

The chain uses TRBV29-1 and TRBJ2-1; 9 nucleotides line up with TRBD2. Germline V gives CDR1 SQVTM, CDR2 ANQGSEA. This CDR3 comprises 15 residues. Trimming cost V 0 bases and J 7 bases; bases outside gene matches: 7. CDR3 protein: CSVEDPSGNLNEQFF. The CDR3 region has the DNA TGCAGCGTTGAAGACCCTAGCGGGAATCTTAATGAGCAGTTCTTC.

The chain has TRBV30 and TRBJ1-1; tentatively, D is TRBD1 (6 bases). The V end was cut by 3 bases, the J end by 1 base, with 9 bases between. The germline gives CDR1 GTSNPN, CDR2 SVGIG (reference sequence). The CDR3 loop spans 13 amino acids. The CDR3 reads CAWSGQTNTEAFF. In nucleotides, the CDR3 is TGTGCCTGGAGCGGACAGACGAACACTGAAGCTTTCTTT.

The J gene is TRBJ2-1, the V gene TRBV18, with 10 bases fitting TRBD1. The V gene's germline CDR1 is KGHSH and CDR2 LQKENI. With 3 bases clipped from V and 9 bases from J, the junction kept 14 bases outside the gene matches. The CDR3 spans 17 residues. This chain's CDR3 is CASSPAGTGALKSEQFF. The CDR3 DNA reads as TGTGCCAGCTCACCCGCCGGGACAGGGGCACTTAAATCTGAGCAGTTCTTC.

The chain links TRBV5-1 to TRBJ2-7, with D perhaps TRBD2 (5 bases). V lost 0 bases and J 0 bases, leaving 10 bases between the germline ends. CDR1 and CDR2 (germline): SGHRS, YFSETQ. CDR3 length equals 15 residues. CDR3 bases: TGCGCCAGCAGCTTGGACGCGGGCGGCTCCTACGAGCAGTACTTC. Its protein is CASSLDAGGSYEQYF.